This TCR beta chain was observed in a study of chemoradiotherapy in HPV16-positive cancers. The wider study: Candidate HPV-specific clones and shared TCR motifs came from a couple of HPV16-positive patients.

Study-level findings and limits: Non-HPV-specific T cells did not expand in tumors during treatment, whereas candidate HPV-specific clones and E7-related motifs did. HPV-specific T cells were functionally defined from only a couple of HPV16-positive patients. Better recurrence-free survival went with HPV-responsive T-cell expansion in HPV16-positive patients.

As to this clone: What it binds is not known.

The CDR3 consists of 16 residues. Germline V gene lookup returns CDR1 LGHNA and CDR2 YSLEER. The ends lost 0 bases at V and 1 base at J; junction bases unmatched: 4. Clones were sequenced by immunoSEQ multiplex PCR, and TCRdb holds only the in-frame ones, with some missing. The table lists about 14,000 clones, approximately 90% of them singletons. The sequence was collected from a human donor with HPV-associated anogenital cancer. V is TRBV4-3 and J is TRBJ2-7; 9 bases agree with TRBD2. Sequencing was performed on blood, taken from a patient who underwent chemoradiotherapy. CDR3 in amino acids: CASSQDSGGTSYEQYF. For the CDR3, the DNA is TGCGCCAGCAGCCAAGACAGCGGGGGGACTTCCTACGAGCAGTACTTC.